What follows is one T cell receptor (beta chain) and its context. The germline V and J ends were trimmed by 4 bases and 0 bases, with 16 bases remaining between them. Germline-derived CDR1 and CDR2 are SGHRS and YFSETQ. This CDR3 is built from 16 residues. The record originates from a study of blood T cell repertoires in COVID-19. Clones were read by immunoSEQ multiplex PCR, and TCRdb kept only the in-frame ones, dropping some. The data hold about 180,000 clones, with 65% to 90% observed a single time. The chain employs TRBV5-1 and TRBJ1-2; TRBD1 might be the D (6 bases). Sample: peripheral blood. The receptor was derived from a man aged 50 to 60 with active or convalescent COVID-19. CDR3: CASSLNGTRPNYGYTF. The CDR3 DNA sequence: TGCGCCAGCAGCCTAAACGGGACACGACCTAACTATGGCTACACCTTC.